This T cell receptor beta chain was profiled in a study of blood T cell repertoires in COVID-19. Turning to the study itself: From T cells, B-cell-depleted T cells, or PBMCs came the material, which was cDNA or gDNA.

Study members were between about 18 and 100 years old and lived in 24 US regions. Clinical history as reported by participants underpinned cohort assignment. In the authors' workflow: Cell counts per sample came from amplifying reference gene primers. The method was immunoSEQ multiplex PCR; TCRdb's version includes in-frame clones alone and lacks a portion of them. V, J and clone size are those of that table, while D and trimming were read from the DNA. The data contain some 320,000 clones, over 85% of them singletons. V was pared by 0 bases and J by 3 bases, with 6 bases of the junction left unmatched. CDR3 length: 15 residues. Germline CDR1 is SGHRS and CDR2 is YFSETQ.

The sequencing input was PBMCs or T cells enriched from blood (not recorded which). This receptor was taken from a man between 60 and 75 years old who had recovered from COVID-19. The chain joins TRBV5-1 to TRBJ2-7, with TRBD2 matching 7 bases. CDR3 coding DNA: TGCGCCAGCAGCTTGGTAGCTAGCGGCAACTACGAGCAGTACTTC. Its protein is CASSLVASGNYEQYF.